The clone carrying this T cell receptor (beta chain) was observed at least ten times. Antigen specificity is unknown. Germline CDR1 SGHTA, CDR2 FQGNSA. CDR3 length: 15 amino acids. With V trimmed by 5 bases and J by 7 bases, 12 bases remained unmatched. This entry belongs to a study of Graves' ophthalmopathy and Graves' hyperthyroidism. Findings and limits, study-wide: The model predicted ophthalmopathy progression with roughly 70% sensitivity and approximately 72% specificity.

The sequenced template was RNA, covering the TCR beta CDR3 region. An initial RT-PCR round employing HTBI primers preceded a second-round multiplex PCR. One entry per CDR3 protein results from TCRdb running MiXCR on the multiplex PCR reads. Seen here are 660,000 or so distinct CDR3 sequences, about 41% observed once, and the top ten hold over 2.5%. The chain is built from TRBV7-2 and TRBJ2-5; the match to TRBD1 covers 8 bases. The receptor comes from an adult man with Graves' ophthalmopathy. The sample consisted of peripheral blood. CDR3 sequence (DNA): TGTGCCAGCAGCCCTAGGGACAGGCCAGTTCGGACCCAGTACTTC. It yields the protein CASSPRDRPVRTQYF.